The present T cell receptor (beta chain) was sequenced within a study of blood T cell repertoires in COVID-19. On the study more broadly: Acute-phase and convalescent COVID-19 samples originated in the United States, Italy and Spain. T cells, B-cell-depleted T cells, or PBMCs supplied cDNA or gDNA.

V was shortened by 0 bases and J by 7 bases, with 10 bases between the two germline ends. The length of the CDR3 is 13 residues. Germline CDR1 SGHDN, CDR2 FVKESK. Original processing notes: Amplified reference gene primers provided the basis for estimating nucleated cell counts. This table comes from immunoSEQ multiplex PCR, and its TCRdb copy is limited to in-frame clones, with some not included. V, J and clone size were drawn from that table, and D and trimming were deduced from the DNA. Among around 300,000 clones listed, around 85% were seen once. The sequence was collected from a woman in her 70s with acute or convalescent COVID-19. The material sequenced was peripheral blood. The chain links TRBV14 to TRBJ2-7; D unresolved. The chain's CDR3 is CASSQDGPWEQYF. CDR3 coding DNA: TGTGCCAGCAGCCAAGATGGCCCCTGGGAGCAGTACTTC.